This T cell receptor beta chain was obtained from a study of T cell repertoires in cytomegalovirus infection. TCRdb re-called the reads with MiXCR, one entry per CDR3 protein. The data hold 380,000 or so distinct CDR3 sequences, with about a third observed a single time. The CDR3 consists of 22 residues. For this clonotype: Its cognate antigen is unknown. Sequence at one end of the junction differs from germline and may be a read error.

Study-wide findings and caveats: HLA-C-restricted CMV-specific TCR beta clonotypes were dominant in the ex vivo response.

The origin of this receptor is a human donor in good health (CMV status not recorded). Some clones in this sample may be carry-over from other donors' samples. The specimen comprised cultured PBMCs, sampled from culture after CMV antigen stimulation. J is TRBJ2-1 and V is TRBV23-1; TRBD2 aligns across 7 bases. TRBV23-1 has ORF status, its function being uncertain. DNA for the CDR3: TGCGCCAGAGCTTTCAGTCGAGGTTCTAATCGGGAGGAGATACCACTCTACAAGGAGCAGTTCTTC. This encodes CARAFSRGSNREEIPLYKEQFF.